This T cell receptor beta chain was recovered during a study of T cells after yellow fever vaccination. Findings and limits, study-wide: There was a small share of clonotypes that showed up in both the CD4 and CD8 compartments. Most primary-vaccination clones recurred post-booster (around 95% CD4, 88% CD8).

In the case of this clonotype: Its specificity is not known.

The 5'RACE template-switching step produced TCR cDNA and added a universal primer site and UMIs. One entry per CDR3 protein, called by TCRdb with MiXCR from the 5' RACE reads. The profile shows hundreds of thousands of distinct CDR3 sequences, roughly a sixth of them singletons. The sample consisted of PBMCs, taken before the yellow fever booster vaccination. The sequence came from a man between 18 and 35 years old who received the YFV17D yellow fever vaccine.

The CDR3: CASSPIPGGEQYV. The CDR3 DNA follows: TGTGCCAGCAGCCCCATTCCGGGGGGCGAGCAGTACGTC. J is TRBJ2-7 and V is TRBV9; TRBD2 agrees at 7 bases. CDR1 and CDR2 (germline): SGDLS, YYNGEE. The CDR3 is made up of 13 amino acids. The V segment lost 4 bases and the J segment 6 bases; nucleotides outside the gene matches: 7.